The 27 T cell receptor beta chains below were found in one sample sequenced in a study of blood T cell repertoires in COVID-19. Method: immunoSEQ multiplex PCR; TCRdb's copy keeps in-frame clones and lacks some. The table has 50,000 to 60,000 clones, around 83% seen once. Sequenced sample: peripheral blood. The source of these receptors is a man between 65 and 79 years old with active COVID-19.

The chain is built from TRBV7-3 and TRBJ2-5; perhaps TRBD1 as D (6 bases). Germline assignment: CDR1 SGHTA and CDR2 FQGTGA. The CDR3 extends over 15 amino acids. V lost 5 bases and J 4 bases, leaving 17 bases between the germline ends. The CDR3 spells CASSPMWGQGETQYF. The CDR3 DNA sequence: TGTGCCAGCAGCCCGATGTGGGGGCAGGGAGAGACCCAGTACTTC.

V and J are TRBV28 and TRBJ1-1; a possible D gene is TRBD1 (5 bases). V dropped 2 bases and J dropped 3 bases, with 13 bases sitting between them. Germline V gene lookup returns CDR1 MDHEN and CDR2 SYDVKM. CDR3 size: 15 residues. The CDR3 DNA reads as TGTGCCAGCAGTTTAGTGCAGGGCCCTTACACTGAAGCTTTCTTT. It is translated as CASSLVQGPYTEAFF.

The chain recombines TRBV11-2 with TRBJ2-7, with D uncertain. Germline CDR1 reads SGHAT; CDR2 reads FQNNGV. Trimming removed 5 bases at V and 4 bases at J, with 12 bases between. CDR3 length: 13 residues. For the CDR3, the DNA is TGTGCCAGCAGCCATGCTATTGTTTACGAGCAGTACTTC. The encoded protein is CASSHAIVYEQYF.

The chain links TRBV27 to TRBJ1-1, with 8 bases fitting TRBD1. With 4 bases clipped from V and 0 bases from J, the junction kept 13 bases outside the gene matches. Looked up from germline, CDR1 is MNHEY and CDR2 is SMNVEV (reference sequence). This CDR3 region has 18 residues. The DNA for the CDR3 is TGTGCCAGCAGTTCCGGGACAGGTTTGGTTATTCTGAACACTGAAGCTTTCTTT. Protein: CASSSGTGLVILNTEAFF.

This chain joins TRBV9 and TRBJ2-2, with 13 nucleotides matching TRBD2. Germline V gene data show CDR1 as SGDLS and CDR2 as YYNGEE. V lost 4 bases and J lost 6; bases outside the gene matches: 12. CDR3 length: 18 residues. The CDR3 DNA sequence: TGTGCCAGCAGCCAAACTAGCGGGGGGGCCCGGGGGGCCGGGGAGCTGTTTTTT. Protein: CASSQTSGGARGAGELFF.

The chain links TRBV5-6 to TRBJ1-2; 8 bases map to TRBD1. The junction had 5 bases not matched to a gene; V was cut back by 0 bases and J by 4 bases. Germline loops: CDR1 SGHDT, CDR2 YYEEEE. The CDR3 loop spans 15 amino acids. CDR3 region: CASSLVQGVIYGYTF. CDR3 sequence (DNA): TGTGCCAGCAGCTTGGTACAGGGGGTTATCTATGGCTACACCTTC. Drawing the rest from reference TRBV5-6 and TRBJ1-2, the complete variable domain is DAGVTQSPTHLIKTRGQQVTLRCSPKSGHDTVSWYQQALGQGPQFIFQYYEEEERQRGNFPDRFSGHQFPNYSSELNVNALLLGDSALYLCASSLVQGVIYGYTFGSGTRLTVV.

This clone occurred once. The rearrangement uses TRBV2 and TRBJ2-3, with 8 bases lining up with TRBD2. The germline gives CDR1 SNHLY, CDR2 FYNNEI. CDR3 length: 15 residues. The trim removed 8 bases at V and 4 bases at J, leaving 11 bases unmatched. The CDR3 loop reads CASSYGGAFADTQYF. DNA for the CDR3: TGTGCCAGCTCTTACGGGGGGGCCTTCGCAGATACGCAGTATTTT.

The genes are TRBV29-1 and TRBJ1-2; D is unresolved. Trimming stripped 6 bases from V and 8 bases from J, with 10 bases between. Germline CDR1 SQVTM, CDR2 ANQGSEA. The CDR3 runs 10 residues. The CDR3 is CSVGEDGYTF. Written as DNA, the CDR3 is TGCAGCGTCGGGGAGGACGGCTACACCTTC.

The gene calls are TRBV29-1 and TRBJ1-2; 7 bases map to TRBD1. CDR1 and CDR2 from the germline V gene are SQVTM and ANQGSEA. The CDR3 length is 15 residues. V gave up 4 bases and J gave up 0 bases; unmatched junction bases: 8. CDR3 in DNA: TGCAGCGTTGGCCCCGCCGGGACAGCTAACTATGGCTACACCTTC. It translates to CSVGPAGTANYGYTF. Full variable domain (remainder filled in from reference TRBV29-1 and TRBJ1-2): SAVISQKPSRDICQRGTSLTIQCQVDSQVTMMFWYRQQPGQSLTLIATANQGSEATYESGFVIDKFPISRPNLTFSTLTVSNMSPEDSSIYLCSVGPAGTANYGYTFGSGTRLTVV.

The rearrangement uses TRBV10-3 and TRBJ2-3; 12 nucleotides line up with TRBD2. The V gene's germline CDR1 is ENHRY and CDR2 SYGVKD. The CDR3 length is 16 residues. V shed 10 bases, J shed 1 base, and the junction held 9 bases outside the gene matches. As DNA, the CDR3 is TGTGCCACGCTAGCGGGGGGGCTTCGGGGCACAGATACGCAGTATTTT. This codes for CATLAGGLRGTDTQYF.

The rearrangement links TRBV6-2 or TRBV6-3 to TRBJ1-1, with 8 nucleotides matching TRBD1. This CDR3 has 15 residues. Germline CDR1 is MNHEY and CDR2 is SVGEGT. V lost 4 bases to trimming and J lost 10 bases; unmatched junction nucleotides: 14. The CDR3 region is CASSSDRVSVGIAFF. The CDR3 DNA is TGTGCCAGCAGTTCGGACAGGGTCTCGGTCGGGATAGCTTTCTTT.

This clone was picked up one time. The chain couples TRBV7-9 to TRBJ1-1, with D possibly matching TRBD1 (5 bases). The CDR3 loop spans 14 amino acids. Trimming took 1 base from V and 4 from J, leaving 10 bases between them. Per the germline V gene, CDR1 is SEHNR and CDR2 is FQNEAQ (reference sequence). The CDR3 region has the DNA TGTGCCAGCAGCTTAGAGCCCGGGGGCACTGAAGCTTTCTTT. This gives the protein CASSLEPGGTEAFF.

This chain joins TRBV5-1 and TRBJ2-7, with TRBD1 as a possible D gene (5 bases). This CDR3 contains 13 residues. Germline V gene sequence: CDR1 SGHRS, CDR2 YFSETQ. Trimming pared 0 bases from V and 5 bases from J, leaving 9 bases between. The CDR3 DNA reads as TGCGCCAGCAGCTTGGGACAGCCCAACGAGCAGTACTTC. Translated: CASSLGQPNEQYF.

This clone has more than one count but fewer than ten. The chain has TRBV2 and TRBJ1-5, with D possibly TRBD1 on 5 matching bases. The germline CDR1 and CDR2 sequences are SNHLY and FYNNEI. Deletions cut 3 bases from V and 7 bases from J, with 10 bases between. The CDR3 is made up of 13 amino acids. The CDR3 DNA sequence: TGTGCCAGCAGTGATGCGCGGGGCCAGCCCCAGCATTTT. Its translation is CASSDARGQPQHF.

The chain carries TRBV25-1 and TRBJ2-3; TRBD1 matches at 9 bases. The junction had 4 bases not matched to a gene; V was cut back by 5 bases and J by 4 bases. The CDR3 loop spans 14 amino acids. Germline V gives CDR1 MGHDK, CDR2 SYGVNS. The CDR3 DNA reads as TGTGCCAGCAGTTCCACAGGGGGCCCAGATACGCAGTATTTT. Residues: CASSSTGGPDTQYF.

The chain carries TRBV5-5 and TRBJ1-4; maybe TRBD1 (6 bases). V was cut by 3 bases and J by 8 bases, with 14 bases left in between. In germline, CDR1 is SGHKS, CDR2 YYEKEE (reference sequence). This CDR3 spans 14 amino acids. The CDR3 sequence: CASSSTGFGEKLFF. The DNA for the CDR3 is TGTGCCAGCAGCTCTACAGGGTTCGGGGAAAAACTGTTTTTT.

CDR3 bases: TGTGCCAGTAGTATAGGGACATTGTATGGCTACACCTTC. Protein product: CASSIGTLYGYTF. The rearrangement links TRBV19 to TRBJ1-2; D perhaps matches TRBD1 (5 bases). The CDR3 is 13 residues long. V gave up 1 base and J gave up 5 bases, with 8 bases separating them. Germline CDR1 is LNHDA and CDR2 is SQIVND (reference sequence).

The chain joins TRBV27 to TRBJ2-7; maybe TRBD1 (5 bases). Deletions cut 7 bases from V and 3 bases from J, with 13 bases between. The CDR3 sequence is 13 residues long. Germline V gives CDR1 MNHEY, CDR2 SMNVEV (reference sequence). CDR3 loop: CASKAGNVYEQYF. CDR3 DNA sequence: TGTGCCAGCAAGGCAGGGAACGTCTACGAGCAGTACTTC.

This clone was seen just once. At the DNA level, this CDR3 is encoded by other sequences in the same sample as well. The rearrangement links TRBV9 to TRBJ1-3, with D hard to call. Germline CDR1 is SGDLS and CDR2 is YYNGEE. Trimming shortened V by 0 bases and J by 4 bases, and 11 bases separated the two germline ends. The CDR3 loop spans 15 amino acids. The CDR3 region has the DNA TGTGCCAGCAGCGTAGGCGGCGGAATAGGAAACACCATATATTTT. Its protein is CASSVGGGIGNTIYF.

The V and J genes are TRBV28 and TRBJ2-7, with a tentative D call TRBD1 (6 bases). The CDR3 is 13 amino acids. V shed 5 bases and J shed 6 bases, with 14 bases lying between them. Looked up from germline, CDR1 is MDHEN and CDR2 is SYDVKM. CDR3 coding DNA: TGTGCCAGCAGTGACCCGGGACACGGCGAGCAGTACTTC. This sequence encodes CASSDPGHGEQYF.

The chain links TRBV5-4 to TRBJ2-3; TRBD2 might be the D (5 bases). The germline CDR1 and CDR2 sequences are SGHNT and YYREEE (reference sequence). CDR3 length: 14 residues. Trimming left V 5 bases short and J 0 bases short, with 10 bases between. DNA of the CDR3: TGTGCCAGCAGTGTCGGCGGGAGCACAGATACGCAGTATTTT. The encoded protein is CASSVGGSTDTQYF.

This clone was counted a few times. J is TRBJ2-3 and V is TRBV3-1 (or the pseudogene TRBV3-2); possible D gene TRBD2, 5 bases. The CDR3 is 14 amino acids. The V and J ends lost 2 bases and 3 bases respectively, with 9 bases between them. In germline, CDR1 is LGHDT, CDR2 YNNKEL (reference sequence). The CDR3 DNA is TGTGCCAGCAGCCAACAACTAGATACAGATACGCAGTATTTT. This translates into CASSQQLDTDTQYF.

This clone was seen once. This chain links TRBV4-1 with TRBJ1-4, with 9 bases fitting TRBD1. V lost 1 base, J lost 10 bases, and 7 bases stayed unmatched. The V gene's germline CDR1 is MGHRA and CDR2 YSYEKL. This CDR3 contains 15 residues. CDR3 in DNA: TGCGCCAGCAGCCAAGTGGGACAGGGCCTAGGAAAACTGTTTTTT. Its protein product is CASSQVGQGLGKLFF.

This clone showed up just once. The chain joins TRBV5-6 to TRBJ1-1; D remains unclear. Trimming removed 5 bases from V and 0 bases from J, with 8 bases in between. Germline lookup yields CDR1 SGHDT and CDR2 YYEEEE. The CDR3 contains 13 residues. The CDR3 reads CASSPIMNTEAFF. DNA of the CDR3: TGTGCCAGCAGTCCCATCATGAACACTGAAGCTTTCTTT.

This chain links TRBV11-1 with TRBJ1-6; D gene unclear. This CDR3 has 15 residues. Germline lookup yields CDR1 SGHAT and CDR2 FQDESV (reference sequence). V lost 3 bases to trimming and J lost 3 bases, with 9 bases between them. As DNA, the CDR3 is TGTGCCAGCAGCTTCACACGAAACTATAATTCACCCCTCCACTTT. Residues: CASSFTRNYNSPLHF.

The gene calls are TRBV19 and TRBJ2-3; 15 nucleotides match TRBD2. Germline CDR1 LNHDA, CDR2 SQIVND (reference sequence). The CDR3 consists of 18 residues. The ends lost 6 bases at V and 2 bases at J; junction bases unmatched: 9. In DNA, the CDR3 is TGTGCCAGTAGCGGACTAGCGGGGGGGAGGACCACCACAGATACGCAGTATTTT. Its protein is CASSGLAGGRTTTDTQYF. Full variable domain (missing parts from reference TRBV19 and TRBJ2-3): DGGITQSPKYLFRKEGQNVTLSCEQNLNHDAMYWYRQDPGQGLRLIYYSQIVNDFQKGDIAEGYSVSREKKESFPLTVTSAQKNPTAFYLCASSGLAGGRTTTDTQYFGPGTRLTVL.

This clone was observed once. The chain uses TRBV6-6 and TRBJ2-7, with a possible D match to TRBD2 (7 bases). CDR3 length: 14 residues. The germline gives CDR1 MNHNY, CDR2 SVGAGI (reference sequence). The V end was cut by 5 bases, the J end by 2 bases, with 13 bases between. The CDR3: CASSPRGAAYEQYF. For the CDR3, the DNA is TGTGCCAGCAGTCCTCGGGGGGCGGCCTACGAGCAGTACTTC.